This T cell receptor (beta chain) was found in a study of cytomegalovirus exposure and HLA in healthy donors. Points from the study as a whole: Among CMV-associated TCR beta chains, most appeared HLA-restricted in a later analysis. Reported results showed that the classifier diagnosed cytomegalovirus status with high specificity and sensitivity. It was likely that a cluster of highly shared sequence variants was a sequencing artifact.

This clone was seen more than once but under ten times. Its antigen is unidentified. In germline, CDR1 is SNHLY, CDR2 FYNNEI. Unmatched junction bases numbered 13, after V lost 2 bases and J lost 5 bases. The CDR3 is 17 amino acids. PCR involved 60 Vbeta and 13 Jbeta primers. Per the original data handling: The authors later counted 70 million to 85 million unique TCR beta chains, approximately 12 million of them shared. Here immunoSEQ multiplex PCR was the method, and the copy in TCRdb shows in-frame clones only, minus some. D and trimming come from the DNA, and the V and J calls and clone size come from that table. The table lists about 190,000 clones, over 9.5% of them singletons, with 7.5% to 10% in the top ten.

The genes are TRBV2 and TRBJ1-2; 8 bases are shared with TRBD1. This TCR came from a man aged 45-65 years in good health and CMV-seropositive. The sample taken for sequencing was PBMCs. CDR3 DNA: TGTGCCAGCAGTGAATCCACACACTCAGGGGGCAGATATGGCTACACCTTC. It specifies CASSESTHSGGRYGYTF. Using reference TRBV2 and TRBJ1-2 for the parts outside the CDR3, the full variable domain is EPEVTQTPSHQVTQMGQEVILRCVPISNHLYFYWYRQILGQKVEFLVSFYNNEISEKSEIFDDQFSVERPDGSNFTLKIRSTKLEDSAMYFCASSESTHSGGRYGYTFGSGTRLTVV.